This entry lists 24 T cell receptor beta chains sequenced from one sample in a study of blood T cell repertoires in COVID-19. TCRdb's table, derived via immunoSEQ multiplex PCR, lists solely in-frame clones and lacks some. In the table there are around 260,000 clones, roughly 89% of which are singletons. Sequenced sample: peripheral blood. These receptors came from a woman between 40 and 50 years old who had recovered from COVID-19.

The chain joins TRBV25-1 to TRBJ2-7; a weak D match, TRBD2 (5 bases). CDR3 length: 15 residues. Trimming removed 6 bases from V and 1 base from J, with 16 bases in between. Germline V gene lookup returns CDR1 MGHDK and CDR2 SYGVNS. The CDR3 is CASSKDSWESYEQYF. The DNA of the CDR3 is TGTGCCAGCAGCAAGGATAGCTGGGAGTCCTACGAGCAGTACTTC.

The gene calls are TRBV30 and TRBJ2-2, with 9 bases lining up with TRBD2. Trimming cost V 3 bases and J 0 bases; bases outside gene matches: 2. Per germline, CDR1 GTSNPN and CDR2 SVGIG (reference sequence). The CDR3 is 15 amino acids. CDR3 DNA: TGTGCCTGGAGCCGGACTAGCGCGAACACCGGGGAGCTGTTTTTT. Translating gives CAWSRTSANTGELFF.

This chain connects TRBV27 to TRBJ2-3; TRBD2 matches at 7 bases. This CDR3 has 15 residues. The ends lost 4 bases at V and 2 bases at J; junction bases unmatched: 6. CDR1 and CDR2 (germline): MNHEY, SMNVEV (reference sequence). The CDR3 nucleotides are TGTGCCAGCAGTTCCCAGGGAGGGCTCACAGATACGCAGTATTTT. It yields the protein CASSSQGGLTDTQYF.

This clone was seen only a few times. This chain joins TRBV24-1 and TRBJ2-2; the D gene is possibly TRBD2 (6 bases). Per germline, CDR1 KGHDR and CDR2 SFDVKD. There are 14 residues in the CDR3. Deletions cut 1 base from V and 6 bases from J, with 8 bases between. This CDR3 is CATSDFTGAGELFF. The DNA for the CDR3 is TGTGCCACCAGTGATTTTACGGGGGCCGGGGAGCTGTTTTTT.

This chain links TRBV7-2 with TRBJ1-5, with 9 nucleotides matching TRBD1. Trimming cost V 5 bases and J 0 bases; bases outside gene matches: 8. The CDR3 is 17 amino acids. Germline V gene sequence: CDR1 SGHTA, CDR2 FQGNSA. The CDR3 loop reads CASSTSGQGYSNQPQHF. The CDR3 nucleotides are TGTGCCAGCAGCACCTCGGGACAGGGCTATAGCAATCAGCCCCAGCATTTT.

A few counts support this clone. The chain combines TRBV10-3 with TRBJ2-1, with TRBD2 matching over 10 bases. In germline, CDR1 is ENHRY, CDR2 SYGVKD. The CDR3 has 20 amino acids. V lost 0 bases, J lost 0 bases, and 11 bases stayed unmatched. CDR3 region: CAISESTGLADMSSYNEQFF. The DNA of the CDR3 is TGTGCCATCAGTGAGTCCACAGGACTAGCGGATATGAGCTCCTACAATGAGCAGTTCTTC.

The rearrangement links TRBV7-9 to TRBJ2-1; 7 positions agree with TRBD2. Germline V CDR1 and CDR2: SEHNR, FQNEAQ (reference sequence). There are 15 residues in the CDR3. V lost 5 bases, J lost 4 bases, and 8 bases stayed unmatched. The CDR3 loop reads CASSPIPSGYNEQFF. CDR3 nucleotides: TGTGCCAGCAGCCCCATCCCTAGCGGTTACAATGAGCAGTTCTTC.

Only one count was recorded for this clone. The chain has TRBV28 and TRBJ2-7; 11 positions match TRBD2. The CDR3 length is 19 residues. CDR1 is MDHEN and CDR2 is SYDVKM in the germline V gene. Trimming cost V 7 bases and J 0 bases; bases outside gene matches: 17. CDR3 sequence (DNA): TGTGCCAGCAACTCCAGAAGACTTGCTAGCGGGAGGTACTCCTACGAGCAGTACTTC. This codes for CASNSRRLASGRYSYEQYF.

This clone has a handful of counts. The chain uses TRBV18 and TRBJ2-2, with D possibly being TRBD1 (5 bases). V lost 8 bases to trimming and J lost 5 bases, with 21 bases between them. The CDR3 is made up of 16 amino acids. CDR1 and CDR2 (germline): KGHSH, LQKENI. For the CDR3, the DNA is TGTGCCAGCCCCCGCAGCCAGGGCCCCCCGACCGGGGAGCTGTTTTTT. It codes for CASPRSQGPPTGELFF.

This chain uses TRBV14 with TRBJ2-5; no clear D gene. Per the germline V gene, CDR1 is SGHDN and CDR2 is FVKESK. V was shortened by 1 base and J by 5 bases, with 5 bases between the two germline ends. The CDR3 spans 12 residues. CDR3 nucleotides: TGTGCCAGCAGCCAAGCCCTGGAGACCCAGTACTTC. The encoded protein is CASSQALETQYF. The full variable domain, completed using reference TRBV14 and TRBJ2-5, is EAGVTQFPSHSVIEKGQTVTLRCDPISGHDNLYWYRRVMGKEIKFLLHFVKESKQDESGMPNNRFLAERTGGTYSTLKVQPAELEDSGVYFCASSQALETQYFGPGTRLLVL.

J is TRBJ1-2 and V is TRBV19; 9 nucleotides agree with TRBD1. V was pared by 7 bases and J by 5 bases, with 14 bases of the junction left unmatched. There are 16 residues in the CDR3. Germline assignment: CDR1 LNHDA and CDR2 SQIVND (reference sequence). CDR3 nucleotides: TGTGCCAGTAACATCGCGGAGGGACAGGGTGGTTATGGCTACACCTTC. As protein: CASNIAEGQGGYGYTF.

This sequence joins TRBV5-1 and TRBJ1-2, with D maybe TRBD1 (6 bases). V was trimmed by 4 bases and J by 2 bases, leaving 15 bases between them. Germline V gene data show CDR1 as SGHRS and CDR2 as YFSETQ. This CDR3 has 15 amino acids. The CDR3 here is CASSKTGGRNYGYTF. The CDR3 DNA sequence: TGCGCCAGCAGCAAGACAGGCGGGCGGAACTATGGCTACACCTTC.

The rearrangement links TRBV5-5 to TRBJ2-7; D is uncertain. Germline loops: CDR1 SGHKS, CDR2 YYEKEE (reference sequence). The CDR3 is 14 residues long. V lost 0 bases, J lost 7 bases, and 14 bases lay in between. The CDR3 loop reads CASSLGLDSREQYF. The CDR3 DNA is TGTGCCAGCAGCTTGGGACTCGACTCTAGGGAGCAGTACTTC.

CDR3 loop: CASSRQSSYNEQFF. CDR3 sequence (DNA): TGTGCCAGCAGCCGACAGTCCTCCTACAATGAGCAGTTCTTC. V and J are TRBV2 and TRBJ2-1; the D gene is possibly TRBD1 (5 bases). Germline CDR1 SNHLY, CDR2 FYNNEI. CDR3 length equals 14 residues. V lost 6 bases, J lost 0 bases, and 9 bases lay in between.

The chain uses TRBV18 and TRBJ1-1; TRBD1 might be the D (5 bases). The germline V and J ends were trimmed by 6 bases and 1 base, with 18 bases remaining between them. This CDR3 has 16 residues. CDR1 KGHSH and CDR2 LQKENI come from the germline V gene. This CDR3 reads CASSPIAQDPNTEAFF. The CDR3 nucleotides are TGTGCCAGCTCCCCAATCGCACAGGACCCGAACACTGAAGCTTTCTTT.

This rearrangement joins TRBV29-1 to TRBJ2-5; D not certain. V shed 7 bases and J shed 2 bases, with 5 bases lying between them. The CDR3 is 10 residues long. From germline, CDR1 is SQVTM and CDR2 ANQGSEA. The CDR3 DNA follows: TGCAGCGCCCAACAAGAGACCCAGTACTTC. Amino acids: CSAQQETQYF.

The genes are TRBV27 and TRBJ2-2; D perhaps matches TRBD2 (6 bases). Trimming cost V 3 bases and J 6 bases, with 8 bases left between them. The CDR3 consists of 13 residues. Germline CDR1 reads MNHEY; CDR2 reads SMNVEV (reference sequence). The CDR3 spells CASSFGEAGELFF. The CDR3, as DNA: TGTGCCAGCAGTTTTGGGGAGGCCGGGGAGCTGTTTTTT.

The J gene is TRBJ1-5, the V gene TRBV30; D is ambiguous. Looked up from germline, CDR1 is GTSNPN and CDR2 is SVGIG (reference sequence). V dropped 1 base and J dropped 4 bases, with 5 bases sitting between them. The CDR3 covers 12 residues. CDR3 nucleotides: TGTGCCTGGAGTGCCCCAAATCAGCCCCAGCATTTT. Its translation is CAWSAPNQPQHF.

The V and J genes are TRBV7-9 and TRBJ2-1, with D maybe TRBD2 (6 bases). CDR3 length: 15 residues. Deletions cut 5 bases from V and 3 bases from J, with 14 bases between. In germline, CDR1 is SEHNR, CDR2 FQNEAQ (reference sequence). CDR3 sequence: CASSTGGSGYNEQFF. The CDR3 DNA is TGTGCCAGCAGCACCGGTGGTAGCGGCTACAATGAGCAGTTCTTC.

The chain uses TRBV7-9 and TRBJ2-3; D gene uncertain. Germline CDR1 reads SEHNR; CDR2 reads FQNEAQ (reference sequence). Trimming cost V 2 bases and J 1 base, with 4 bases left between them. The CDR3 has 13 amino acids. The CDR3 reads CASSLSGTDTQYF. CDR3 coding DNA: TGTGCCAGCAGCTTATCGGGCACAGATACGCAGTATTTT.

The gene calls are TRBV19 and TRBJ2-1; 9 nucleotides agree with TRBD2. Germline lookup yields CDR1 LNHDA and CDR2 SQIVND (reference sequence). The ends lost 5 bases at V and 7 bases at J; junction bases unmatched: 9. CDR3 length: 15 residues. The CDR3 loop reads CASSPLAGFGNEQFF. CDR3 in DNA: TGTGCCAGTAGTCCCCTAGCGGGATTTGGGAATGAGCAGTTCTTC.

This chain joins TRBV5-6 and TRBJ1-2; no firm D call. CDR3 length: 13 residues. Germline V gene sequence: CDR1 SGHDT, CDR2 YYEEEE. The V end was cut by 6 bases, the J end by 2 bases, with 11 bases between. CDR3 amino acids: CASTTLENYGYTF. The CDR3 nucleotides read TGTGCCAGCACCACACTGGAGAACTATGGCTACACCTTC.

CDR3 nucleotide sequence: TGTGCCAGCCGTATGACTATTTTGGGATACAATGAGCAGTTCTTC. Translating gives CASRMTILGYNEQFF. The V call is TRBV27, the J call TRBJ2-1, with D maybe TRBD2 (5 bases). The CDR3 length is 15 residues. Germline V gene lookup returns CDR1 MNHEY and CDR2 SMNVEV (reference sequence). V was clipped by 8 bases and J by 4 bases, with 18 bases between them.

The CDR3 here is CASSRSTVPGANVLTF. The CDR3 DNA reads as TGTGCCAGCAGCCGTAGCACGGTCCCTGGGGCCAACGTCCTGACTTTC. The genes are TRBV7-2 and TRBJ2-6; D uncertain. Germline CDR1 and CDR2: SGHTA and FQGNSA. The CDR3 consists of 16 residues. Trimming stripped 5 bases from V and 2 bases from J, with 13 bases between.